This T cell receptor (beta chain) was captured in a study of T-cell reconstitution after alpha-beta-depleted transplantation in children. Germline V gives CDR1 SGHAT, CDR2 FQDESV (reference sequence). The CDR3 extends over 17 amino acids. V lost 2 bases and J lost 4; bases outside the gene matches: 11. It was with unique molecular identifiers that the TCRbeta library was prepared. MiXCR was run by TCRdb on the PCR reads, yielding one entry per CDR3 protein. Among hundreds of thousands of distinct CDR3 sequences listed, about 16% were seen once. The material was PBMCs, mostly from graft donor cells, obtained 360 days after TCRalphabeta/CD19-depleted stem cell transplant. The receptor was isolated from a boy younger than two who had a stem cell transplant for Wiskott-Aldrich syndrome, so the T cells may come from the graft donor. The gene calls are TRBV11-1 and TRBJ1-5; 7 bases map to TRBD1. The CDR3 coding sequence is TGTGCCAGCAGCTTAAACTTTGGGGGACAGCTAAATCAGCCCCAGCATTTT. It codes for CASSLNFGGQLNQPQHF.